This T cell receptor (beta chain) appears in the sequencing data of a study of breast tumors, draining lymph nodes, adjacent tissues. Study results and limitations: Data only fit, rather than demonstrated, lymph node origin of most tumor T cells. Tumor TCR diversity was below lymph nodes but above nontumor tissue. Findings are consistent with lymph node origin and intratumoral expansion of most tumor T cells.

TCRdb reprocessed the multiplex PCR reads via MiXCR and lists one record per CDR3 protein. This sample has approximately 300,000 distinct CDR3 sequences, with about 30% found just once. Ten or more counts support this clonotype. Its antigen is unidentified. In germline, CDR1 is DFQATT, CDR2 SNEGSKA (reference sequence). The V and J ends lost 3 bases and 5 bases respectively, with 11 bases between them. The CDR3 sequence is 12 residues long. The lymph nodes were axillary draining lymph nodes from breast cancer patients. The specimen sequenced was axillary lymph node tissue. The TCR sequence derives from a female donor with breast cancer. Some clones in this sample may be carry-over from other donors' samples. This chain connects TRBV20-1 to TRBJ2-7; maybe TRBD2 (6 bases). The CDR3 is CSASPGSDEQYF. As DNA, the CDR3 is TGCAGTGCTAGCCCCGGGAGCGACGAGCAGTACTTC.